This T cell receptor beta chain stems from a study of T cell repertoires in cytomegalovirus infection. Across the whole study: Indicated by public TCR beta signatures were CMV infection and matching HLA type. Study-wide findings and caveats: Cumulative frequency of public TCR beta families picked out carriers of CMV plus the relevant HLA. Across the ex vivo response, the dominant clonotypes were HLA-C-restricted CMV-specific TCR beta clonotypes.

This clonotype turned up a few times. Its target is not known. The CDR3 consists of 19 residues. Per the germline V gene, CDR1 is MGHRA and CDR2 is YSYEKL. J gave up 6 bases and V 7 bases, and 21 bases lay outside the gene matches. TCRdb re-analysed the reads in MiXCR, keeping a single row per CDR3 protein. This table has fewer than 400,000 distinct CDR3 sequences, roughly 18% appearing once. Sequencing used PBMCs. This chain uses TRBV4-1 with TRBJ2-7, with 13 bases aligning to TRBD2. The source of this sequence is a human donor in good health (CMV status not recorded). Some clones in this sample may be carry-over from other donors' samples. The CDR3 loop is CASIRSCGLAGATSLEQYF. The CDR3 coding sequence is TGCGCCAGCATCCGTTCGTGCGGACTAGCGGGAGCCACTTCTCTCGAGCAGTACTTC.